These T cell receptor beta chains were read from a single sample in a study of blood T cell repertoires in COVID-19. Sequencing was performed with immunoSEQ multiplex PCR; in TCRdb, only in-frame clones are kept and a portion is missing. Among about 260,000 clones listed, less than 90% were seen once. Material: peripheral blood. These receptors were taken from a man under 40 with active or convalescent COVID-19. Each CDR3 is given with its conserved first and last residue. Fields, in order: V gene, CDR3 protein.

v_gene: TRBV27; CDR3aa: CATSDRASNQPQHF
v_gene: TRBV7-9; CDR3aa: CASSLVGSQGQPQHF
v_gene: TRBV5-5; CDR3aa: CASSPRSPRQSYGYTF
v_gene: TRBV19; CDR3aa: CASSLQRHTDTQYF
v_gene: TRBV3-1/TRBV3-2; CDR3aa: CASSQDSSGGAREQFF
v_gene: TRBV4-3; CDR3aa: CASSQQGSTNTGELFF
v_gene: TRBV7-2; CDR3aa: CASSFGAGWFFPVQETQYF
v_gene: TRBV10-3; CDR3aa: CAISESVESVYNEQFF
v_gene: TRBV13; CDR3aa: CASSSTGNSYEQYF
v_gene: TRBV7-8; CDR3aa: CASSAGQGRTGELFF
v_gene: TRBV18; CDR3aa: CASSPLRGWEQYF
v_gene: TRBV19; CDR3aa: CASSIGGTGVGVFYGYTF